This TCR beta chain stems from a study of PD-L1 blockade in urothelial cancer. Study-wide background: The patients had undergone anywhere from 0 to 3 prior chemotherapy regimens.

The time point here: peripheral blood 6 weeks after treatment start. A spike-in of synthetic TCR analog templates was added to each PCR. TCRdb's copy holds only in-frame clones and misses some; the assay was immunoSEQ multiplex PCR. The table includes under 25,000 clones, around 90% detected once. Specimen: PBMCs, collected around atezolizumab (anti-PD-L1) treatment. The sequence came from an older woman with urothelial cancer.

The CDR3 sequence is CASGSGAGSTDTQYF. Written as DNA, the CDR3 is TGTGCCAGCGGATCGGGTGCGGGCAGCACAGATACGCAGTATTTT. This chain connects TRBV2 to TRBJ2-3; maybe TRBD2 (5 bases). Deletions cut 8 bases from V and 0 bases from J, with 15 bases between. CDR3 length: 15 residues. Germline loops: CDR1 SNHLY, CDR2 FYNNEI.